This TCR beta chain was identified during a study of blood T cells in healthy people across ages. The study's findings and limits: Compared with aged donors, long-lived donors showed fewer expanded clones, suggesting selection.

V shed 7 bases, J shed 4 bases, and the junction held 15 bases outside the gene matches. This CDR3 is 16 amino acids long. Germline CDR1 MNHEY, CDR2 SVGAGI. Each sample used at least 6 million PBMCs. This clonotype was recorded only once. As yet, its antigen is unknown. Primers used in a second PCR of roughly 7 to 11 cycles were a sample-barcoded 5' primer and a J-beta primer mix. TCRdb fed the 5' RACE reads into MiXCR, producing one record per CDR3 protein. The sample yields just under 900,000 distinct CDR3 sequences, 25% to 30% seen once. This TCR derives from an elderly woman in good health. The material sequenced was blood. The V gene is TRBV6-5, the J gene TRBJ2-7; 8 bases are a match to TRBD2. In DNA form, the CDR3 reads TGTGCCAGCAAGCCCTCGGGGCGGGGGGCAGGGTACGAGCAGTACTTC. Its protein product is CASKPSGRGAGYEQYF.